Included here is one TCR beta chain sequence, with context. The data stem from a study of T cell responses to AZD1222 COVID-19 vaccine. Trimming took off 5 bases at V and 3 bases at J, with 15 bases between the two ends. This CDR3 has 15 amino acids. CDR1 is MNHEY, CDR2 SVGEGT, per germline. TCRdb keeps only in-frame clones here, not all; method: immunoSEQ multiplex PCR. Among about 170,000 clones listed, 85% to 90% were seen once. This TCR was recovered from an adult in good health. The sequenced sample was peripheral blood, obtained on day 0 of AZD1222 vaccination. The V gene is TRBV6-2 or TRBV6-3, the J gene TRBJ2-3, with TRBD1 as a possible D gene (7 bases). This chain's CDR3 is CASSNRGLATDTQYF. The DNA of the CDR3 is TGTGCCAGCAGTAACAGGGGCCTAGCGACAGATACGCAGTATTTT.